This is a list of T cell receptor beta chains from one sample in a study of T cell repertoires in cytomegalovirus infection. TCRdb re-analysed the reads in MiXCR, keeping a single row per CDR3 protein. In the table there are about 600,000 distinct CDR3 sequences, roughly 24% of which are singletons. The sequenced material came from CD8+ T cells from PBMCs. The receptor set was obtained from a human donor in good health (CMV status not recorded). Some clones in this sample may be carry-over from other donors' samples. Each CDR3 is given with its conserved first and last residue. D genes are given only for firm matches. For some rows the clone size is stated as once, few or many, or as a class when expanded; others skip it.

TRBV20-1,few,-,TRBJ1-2,TGCAGTGCTTCCCCCGGGAGGTACTATGGCTACACCTTC,CSASPGRYYGYTF
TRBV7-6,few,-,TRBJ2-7,TGTGCCAGCAATGGGGGAGATGACTACGAGCAGTACTTC,CASNGGDDYEQYF
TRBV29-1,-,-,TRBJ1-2,TGCAGCGTTCTAGATAACTATGGCTACACCTTC,CSVLDNYGYTF
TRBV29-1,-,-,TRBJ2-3,TGCAGCGTTGACGGGTTCGCAGATACGCAGTATTTT,CSVDGFADTQYF
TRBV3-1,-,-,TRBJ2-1,TGTGCCAGCAGCCAAGATAAAGTGCAGGCGTTCTACAATGAGCAGTTCTTC,CASSQDKVQAFYNEQFF
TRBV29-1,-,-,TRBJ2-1,TGCAGCGTTGAAGATCTTAGGGGGGGGGCATTCAATGAGCAGTTCTTC,CSVEDLRGGAFNEQFF
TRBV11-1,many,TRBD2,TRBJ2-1,TGTGCCACCCTATTCCCGGGGGGGGCCTACAATGAGCAGTTCTTC,CATLFPGGAYNEQFF
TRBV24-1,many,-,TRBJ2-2,TGTGCCACCAGTGATTCCGTATATCCCGGGGAGCTGTTTTTT,CATSDSVYPGELFF
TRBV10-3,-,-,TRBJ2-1,TGTGCCATCAGTGAGGGCGGGGACAACAATGAGCAGTTCTTC,CAISEGGDNNEQFF
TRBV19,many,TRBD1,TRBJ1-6,TGTGCCAGTAGTCCCCCTCGACAGGGAAATTCACCCCTCCACTTT,CASSPPRQGNSPLHF
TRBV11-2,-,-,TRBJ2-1,TGTGCCAGCAGCTTAGAACTCTCAGGGGCAGGAAATGAGCAGTTCTTC,CASSLELSGAGNEQFF
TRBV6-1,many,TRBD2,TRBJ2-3,TGTGCCAGCCAGGGGACTAGCGTCACAGATACGCAGTATTTT,CASQGTSVTDTQYF
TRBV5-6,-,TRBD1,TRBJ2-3,TGTGCCAGCATTGACAGGGATCACACAGATACGCAGTATTTT,CASIDRDHTDTQYF
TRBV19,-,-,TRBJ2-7,TGTGCCAGTAGTGATGAACATCTATACGAGCAGTACTTC,CASSDEHLYEQYF
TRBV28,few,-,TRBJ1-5,TGTGCCAGCAGTGAACGGGCGGATTATCAGCCCCAGCATTTT,CASSERADYQPQHF
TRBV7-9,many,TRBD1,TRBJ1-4,TGTGCCAGCAGCCCGGGGACAGCCAGTCTTAATGAAAAACTGTTTTTT,CASSPGTASLNEKLFF
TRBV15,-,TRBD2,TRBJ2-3,TGTGCCACCAGCAGAAGGACTAGCGGGGGAGATACGCAGTATTTT,CATSRRTSGGDTQYF
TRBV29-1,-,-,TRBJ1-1,TGCAGCGTTGAATTATTGAACACTGAAGCTTTCTTT,CSVELLNTEAFF
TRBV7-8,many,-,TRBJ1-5,TGTGCCAGCAGCGGGAATGGACTTCGGAGCAATCAGCCCCAGCATTTT,CASSGNGLRSNQPQHF
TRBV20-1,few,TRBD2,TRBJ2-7,TGCAGTGCTCTCACTAGCGGGGGCCCCTACGAGCAGTACTTC,CSALTSGGPYEQYF
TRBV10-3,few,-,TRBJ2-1,TGTGCCATCAGTGAATCAATGGAGCAGTTCTTC,CAISESMEQFF
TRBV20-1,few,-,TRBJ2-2,TGCAGTGCTAGAAAGAAGAACACCGGGGAGCTGTTTTTT,CSARKKNTGELFF
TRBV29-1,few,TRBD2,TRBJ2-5,TGCAGCGTTGAACGAGCGGGGGGGCTAGAGACCCAGTACTTC,CSVERAGGLETQYF
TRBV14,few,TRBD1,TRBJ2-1,TGTGCCAGCAGCCAACCCGGGACAGCAATTACCAATGAGCAGTTCTTC,CASSQPGTAITNEQFF
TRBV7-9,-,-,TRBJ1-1,TGTGCCAGCAGGGGAACGCAGGGGTCGGACACTGAAGCTTTCTTT,CASRGTQGSDTEAFF
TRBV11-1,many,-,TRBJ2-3,TGTGCCAGCAGCCCCTCCGGGGGCGCGGCAGATACGCAGTATTTT,CASSPSGGAADTQYF
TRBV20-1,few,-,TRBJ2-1,TGCAGTGCTAGGCCCCCCCTACAGGGAAACTGGGACAATGAGCAGTTCTTC,CSARPPLQGNWDNEQFF
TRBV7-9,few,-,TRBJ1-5,TGTGCCAGCAGCTCCACGGGGAGCGGGGCCGAGGGGGTGCTGCATCAGCCCCAGCATTTT,CASSSTGSGAEGVLHQPQHF
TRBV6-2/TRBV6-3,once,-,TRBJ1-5,TGTGCCAGCAGTATTGGAGGGACTCAGCCCCAGCATTTT,CASSIGGTQPQHF
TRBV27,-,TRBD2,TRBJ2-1,TGTGCCAGCAGTTTTAACTCCGCTAGCGGGGGGGGACTATACAATGAGCAGTTCTTC,CASSFNSASGGGLYNEQFF
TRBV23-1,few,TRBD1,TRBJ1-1,TGCGCCAGAAGTAAGGGACAGGGGACCACTGAAGCTTTCTTT,CARSKGQGTTEAFF
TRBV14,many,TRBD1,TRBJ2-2,TGTGCCAGCAGCCCGGGACAGGGGGTCGGGGAGCTGTTTTTT,CASSPGQGVGELFF
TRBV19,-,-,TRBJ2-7,TGTGCCAGTAGTACAAACACCGGTTACGAGCAGTACTTC,CASSTNTGYEQYF
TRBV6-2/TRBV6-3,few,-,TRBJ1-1,TGTGCCAGCAGCCATACGAGGAACACTGAAGCTTTCTTT,CASSHTRNTEAFF
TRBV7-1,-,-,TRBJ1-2,TGTGCCAGCAGCCACGACGGTGGAGAATATGGCTACACCTTC,CASSHDGGEYGYTF
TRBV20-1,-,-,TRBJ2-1,TGCAGTGCTAGAGCCTGGGATGAGCAGTTCTTC,CSARAWDEQFF
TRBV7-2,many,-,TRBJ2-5,TGTGCCAGCAGCTTAATCGCATACCAAGAGACCCAGTACTTC,CASSLIAYQETQYF
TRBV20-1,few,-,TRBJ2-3,TGCAGTGCTAGAGATTGGGAGTCAGATACGCAGTATTTT,CSARDWESDTQYF
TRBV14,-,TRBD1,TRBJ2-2,TGTGCCAGCAGCCAAATTTTCAATCCGGGACAGGGGAACACCGGGGAGCTGTTTTTT,CASSQIFNPGQGNTGELFF
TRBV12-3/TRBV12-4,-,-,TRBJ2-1,TGTGCCAGCAGTTTTTTGCGGCAACCCAACCCCAGCTCCTACAATGAGCAGTTCTTC,CASSFLRQPNPSSYNEQFF
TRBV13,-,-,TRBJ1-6,TGTGCCAGCAGCTTAGGCCTGGGGGGACTCCCAAATTCACCCCTCCACTTT,CASSLGLGGLPNSPLHF
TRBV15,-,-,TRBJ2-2,TGTGCCACCGGCCTAAGAGGGAGGTCAAGCCCGAACACCGGGGAGCTGTTTTTT,CATGLRGRSSPNTGELFF
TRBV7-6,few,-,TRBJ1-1,TGTGCCAGCACGTCCCCCTGGGGGCCTGAAGCTTTCTTT,CASTSPWGPEAFF
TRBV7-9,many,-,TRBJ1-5,TGTGCCACAGGGAGGGGCGCCAGCAATCAGCCCCAGCATTTT,CATGRGASNQPQHF
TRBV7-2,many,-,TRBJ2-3,TGTGCCAGCAGCTTAGACGGCAGGGGGAGGACAGATACGCAGTATTTT,CASSLDGRGRTDTQYF
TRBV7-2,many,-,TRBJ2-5,TGTGCCAGCAGCTTAGTTCGGCAGGGTAAAGAGACCCAGTACTTC,CASSLVRQGKETQYF
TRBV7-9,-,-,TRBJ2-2,TGTGCCAGTCAGCTCCGACAGGACCAGGGCGGGGAGCTGTTTTTT,CASQLRQDQGGELFF
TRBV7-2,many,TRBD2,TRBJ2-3,TGTGCCAGCAGCCCTAGCGGGGGGGAAGGAGATACGCAGTATTTT,CASSPSGGEGDTQYF
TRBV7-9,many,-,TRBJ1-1,TGTGCCAGCAGCCACCAGGGTATTGGTCTTGGAGCTTTCTTT,CASSHQGIGLGAFF
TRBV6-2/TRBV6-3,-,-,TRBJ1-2,TGTGCCAGCCAATTTAGACAGCTGGTTGAGGATGGCTACACCTTC,CASQFRQLVEDGYTF
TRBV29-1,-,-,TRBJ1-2,TGCAGCGTCTCCGGGGGACGGAACTATGGCTACACCTTC,CSVSGGRNYGYTF
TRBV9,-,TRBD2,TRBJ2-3,TGTGCCAGCAGCTTCCGACTAGCGGGGACCCCAGATACGCAGTATTTT,CASSFRLAGTPDTQYF
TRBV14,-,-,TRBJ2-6,TGTGCCAGCAGCCGGGACTCCTCGTGGGGGGCCAACGTCCTGACTTTC,CASSRDSSWGANVLTF
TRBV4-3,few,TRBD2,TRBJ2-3,TGCGCCAGCAGCCAAGGACTAGCGGCAGATACGCAGTATTTT,CASSQGLAADTQYF
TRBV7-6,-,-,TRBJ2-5,TGTGCCAGCAGCTTAGTTCCTCTAAAAAGTGAGACCCAGTACTTC,CASSLVPLKSETQYF
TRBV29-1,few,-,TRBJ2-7,TGCAGCGTTGTTATCCAGGGGCGCCTCTCCTACGAGCAGTACTTC,CSVVIQGRLSYEQYF
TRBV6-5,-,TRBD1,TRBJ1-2,TGTGCCAGCAGTTACCCGACAGGGCGGGGAGACTATGGCTACACCTTC,CASSYPTGRGDYGYTF
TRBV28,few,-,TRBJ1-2,TGTGCCAGCAGTTTAACCCCCGGCAGGGGAGCTTACGGCTACACCTTC,CASSLTPGRGAYGYTF
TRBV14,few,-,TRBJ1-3,TGTGCCAGCAGCCAAGATTCAGGAACTGGAAACACCATATATTTT,CASSQDSGTGNTIYF